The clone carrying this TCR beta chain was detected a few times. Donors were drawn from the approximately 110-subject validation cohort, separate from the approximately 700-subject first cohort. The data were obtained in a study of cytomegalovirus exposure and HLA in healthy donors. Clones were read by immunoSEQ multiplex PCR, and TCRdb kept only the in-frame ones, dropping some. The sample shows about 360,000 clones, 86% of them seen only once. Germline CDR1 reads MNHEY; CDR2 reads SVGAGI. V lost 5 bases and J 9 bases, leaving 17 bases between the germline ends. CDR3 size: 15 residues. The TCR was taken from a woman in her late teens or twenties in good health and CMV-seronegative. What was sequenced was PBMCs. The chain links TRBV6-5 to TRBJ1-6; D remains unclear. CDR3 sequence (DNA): TGTGCCAGCAGTACCCGGAGGTCCCGGGGTTCACCCCTCCACTTT. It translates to CASSTRRSRGSPLHF.